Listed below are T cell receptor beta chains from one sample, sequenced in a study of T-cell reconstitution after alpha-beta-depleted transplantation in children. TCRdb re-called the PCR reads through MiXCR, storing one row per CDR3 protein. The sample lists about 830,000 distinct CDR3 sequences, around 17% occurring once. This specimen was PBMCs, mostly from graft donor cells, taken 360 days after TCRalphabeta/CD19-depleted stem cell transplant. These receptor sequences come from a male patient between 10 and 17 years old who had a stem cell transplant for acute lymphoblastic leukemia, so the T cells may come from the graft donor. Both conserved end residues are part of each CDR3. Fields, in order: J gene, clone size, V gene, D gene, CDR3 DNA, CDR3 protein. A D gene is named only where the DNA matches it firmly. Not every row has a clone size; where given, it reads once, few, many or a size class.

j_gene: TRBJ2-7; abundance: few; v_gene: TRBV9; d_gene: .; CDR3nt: TGTGCCAGCAGCGTGGGGGGTTTTTCCTACGAGCAGTACTTC; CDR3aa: CASSVGGFSYEQYF
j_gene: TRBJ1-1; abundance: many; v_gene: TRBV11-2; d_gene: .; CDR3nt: TGTGCCAGCAGCTTTGCGGGAACAGTTGAAGCTTTCTTT; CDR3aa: CASSFAGTVEAFF
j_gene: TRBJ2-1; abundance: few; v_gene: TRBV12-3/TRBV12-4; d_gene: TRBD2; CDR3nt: TGTGCCAGCAGTTTAGGGCCACTAGCGGGAGGTCGCGATGAGCAGTTCTTC; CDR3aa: CASSLGPLAGGRDEQFF
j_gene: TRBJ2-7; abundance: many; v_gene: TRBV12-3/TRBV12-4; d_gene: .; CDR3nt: TGTGCCAGCAGTTTCCAGGCTGGGCGACTAGGCTTGGTGGAGCAGTACTTC; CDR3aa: CASSFQAGRLGLVEQYF
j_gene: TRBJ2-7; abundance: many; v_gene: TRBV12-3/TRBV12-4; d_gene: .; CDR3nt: TGTGCCAGCAGTTTCGGGTTCGAGCAGTACTTC; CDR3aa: CASSFGFEQYF
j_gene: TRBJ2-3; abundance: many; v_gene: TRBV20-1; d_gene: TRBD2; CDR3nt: TGCAGTGCTAGGGGAGGGGTCAGCACAGATACGCAGTATTTT; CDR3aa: CSARGGVSTDTQYF
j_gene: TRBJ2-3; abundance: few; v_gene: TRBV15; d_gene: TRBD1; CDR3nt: TGTGCCACCGATGACAGGGCTCCCCTGGGAGATACGCAGTATTTT; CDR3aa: CATDDRAPLGDTQYF
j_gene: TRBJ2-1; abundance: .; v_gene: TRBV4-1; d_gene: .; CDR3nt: TGCGCCAGCAGCCAAGCCTTCTTTCGGTACAATGAGCAGTTCTTC; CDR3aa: CASSQAFFRYNEQFF
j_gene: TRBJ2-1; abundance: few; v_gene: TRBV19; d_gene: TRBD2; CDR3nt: TGTGCCAGTAGTATCATTGGGACTAGCGGGAGGGGTAATGAGCAGTTCTTC; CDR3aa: CASSIIGTSGRGNEQFF
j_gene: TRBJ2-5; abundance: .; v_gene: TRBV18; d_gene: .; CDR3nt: TGTGCCAGCCGGGCTAGCGTATATCAAGAGACCCAGTACTTC; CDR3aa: CASRASVYQETQYF
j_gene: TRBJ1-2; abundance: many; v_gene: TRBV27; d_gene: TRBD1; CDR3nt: TGTGCCAGCCGGGACAGTCTCTATGGCTACACCTTC; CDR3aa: CASRDSLYGYTF
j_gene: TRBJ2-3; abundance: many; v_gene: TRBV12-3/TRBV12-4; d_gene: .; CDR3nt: TGTGCCAGCAGCCAATATAGCACAGATACGCAGTATTTT; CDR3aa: CASSQYSTDTQYF
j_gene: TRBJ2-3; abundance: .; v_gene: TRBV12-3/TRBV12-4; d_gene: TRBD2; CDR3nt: TGTGCCAGCAGATGGGGCGGGAGGGACGGAGATACGCAGTATTTT; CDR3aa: CASRWGGRDGDTQYF
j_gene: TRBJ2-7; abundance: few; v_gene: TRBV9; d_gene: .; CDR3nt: TGTGCCAGCAGCGTAGACAGCCCCCCCTCCTACGAGCAGTACTTC; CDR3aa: CASSVDSPPSYEQYF
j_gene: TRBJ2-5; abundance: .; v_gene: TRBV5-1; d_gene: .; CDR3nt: TGCGCCAGCAGCTTAAGTATTCCGGGAGCGGAGACCCAGTACTTC; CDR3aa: CASSLSIPGAETQYF
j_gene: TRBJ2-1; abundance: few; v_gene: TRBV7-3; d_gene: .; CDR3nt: TGTGCCAGCAGCCCGGAGGTTAGCTCCTACAATGAGCAGTTCTTC; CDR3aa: CASSPEVSSYNEQFF
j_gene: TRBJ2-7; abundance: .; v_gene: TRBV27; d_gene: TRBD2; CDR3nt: TGTGCCAGCAGTTTGTGCCGGACTAGCGGGACGAGTGAGCAGTACTTC; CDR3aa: CASSLCRTSGTSEQYF
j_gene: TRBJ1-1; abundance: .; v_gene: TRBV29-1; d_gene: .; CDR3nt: TGCAGCGTCAAGCCAGGACAGTACACTGAAGCTTTCTTT; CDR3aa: CSVKPGQYTEAFF
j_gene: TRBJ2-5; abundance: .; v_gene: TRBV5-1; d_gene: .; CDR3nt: TGCGCCAGCAGCTTGATGGCGTACCAAGAGACCCAGTACTTC; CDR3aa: CASSLMAYQETQYF
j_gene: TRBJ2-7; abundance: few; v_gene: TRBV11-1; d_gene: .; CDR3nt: TGTGCCAGTGCCTGGGCCGCCACTAGCTACGAGCAGTACTTC; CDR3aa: CASAWAATSYEQYF
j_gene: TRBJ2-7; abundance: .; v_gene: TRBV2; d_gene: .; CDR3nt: TGTGCCAGCAGTCTAACCCGTGGTGCACTAGCAGGGAGGTACGAGCAGTACTTC; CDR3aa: CASSLTRGALAGRYEQYF
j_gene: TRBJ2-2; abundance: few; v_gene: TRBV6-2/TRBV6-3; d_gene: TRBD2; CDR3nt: TGTGCCAGCAGTTACGGCGGGCTAGCGGGAGTAGAAACCGGGGAGCTGTTTTTT; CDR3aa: CASSYGGLAGVETGELFF
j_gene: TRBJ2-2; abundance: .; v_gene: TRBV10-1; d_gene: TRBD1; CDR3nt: TGCGCCAGCAGTGATCCGGGACAGGGCACCGGGGAGCTGTTTTTT; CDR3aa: CASSDPGQGTGELFF
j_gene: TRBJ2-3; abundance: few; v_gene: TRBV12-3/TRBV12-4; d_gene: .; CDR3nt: TGTGCCAGCAGTTCCAAAGGATGGTGGCGGGCCACAGATACGCAGTATTTT; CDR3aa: CASSSKGWWRATDTQYF
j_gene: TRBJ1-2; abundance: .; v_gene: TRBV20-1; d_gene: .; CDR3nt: TGCAGTGCAGGCAGCTACCGCGAGGGCTACACCTTC; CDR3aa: CSAGSYREGYTF
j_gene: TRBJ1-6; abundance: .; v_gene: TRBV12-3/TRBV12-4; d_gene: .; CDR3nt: TGTGCCAGCAGTCTAGGGGACATAAATAATTCACCCCTCCACTTT; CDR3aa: CASSLGDINNSPLHF
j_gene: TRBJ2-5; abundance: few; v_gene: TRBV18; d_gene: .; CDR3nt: TGTGCCAGCTCACCACTCGATATCCCGGGGAAAGAGACCCAGTACTTC; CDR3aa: CASSPLDIPGKETQYF
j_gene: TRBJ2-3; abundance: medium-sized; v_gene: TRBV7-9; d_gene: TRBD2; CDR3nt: TGTGCCAGCAGCGGGACTAGCGGGAGATCCACAGATACGCAGTATTTT; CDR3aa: CASSGTSGRSTDTQYF
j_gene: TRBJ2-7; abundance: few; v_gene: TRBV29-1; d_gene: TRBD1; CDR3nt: TGCAGCGCCGCGACAGGGTTATACTCCTACGAGCAGTACTTC; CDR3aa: CSAATGLYSYEQYF
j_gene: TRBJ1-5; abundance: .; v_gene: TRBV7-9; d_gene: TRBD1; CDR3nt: TGTGCCAGCATGGGACAGCATAGCAATCAGCCCCAGCATTTT; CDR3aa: CASMGQHSNQPQHF
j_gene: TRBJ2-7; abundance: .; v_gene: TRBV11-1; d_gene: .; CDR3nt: TGTGCCAGCAGTAACGGACACTCCGAGCAGTACTTC; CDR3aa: CASSNGHSEQYF
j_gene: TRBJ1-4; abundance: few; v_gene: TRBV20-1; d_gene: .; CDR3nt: TGCAGTGCAACCGACGGGACCCGTAATGAAAAACTGTTTTTT; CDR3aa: CSATDGTRNEKLFF
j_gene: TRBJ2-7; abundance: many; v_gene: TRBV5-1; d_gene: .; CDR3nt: TGCGCCAGCAGCTTGGCGACAAACTACGAGCAGTACTTC; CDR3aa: CASSLATNYEQYF
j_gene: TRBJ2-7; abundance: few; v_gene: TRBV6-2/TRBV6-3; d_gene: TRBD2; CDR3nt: TGTGCCAGCAGTTATTCGGCTAGCGGGAGTTTCTACGAGCAGTACTTC; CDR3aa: CASSYSASGSFYEQYF
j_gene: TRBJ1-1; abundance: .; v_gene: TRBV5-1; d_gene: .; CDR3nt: TGCGCCAGCAGCTTCGAAGGCAGCGAAGCTTTCTTT; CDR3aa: CASSFEGSEAFF
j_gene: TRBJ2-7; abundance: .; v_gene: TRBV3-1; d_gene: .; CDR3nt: TGTGCCAGCAGCCAACTTAGCGGTTTTAACTACGAGCAGTACTTC; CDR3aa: CASSQLSGFNYEQYF
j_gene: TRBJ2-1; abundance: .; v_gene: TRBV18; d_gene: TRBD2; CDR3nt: TGTGCCAGCTCACCGTTAGGGACTAGCTTTAATGAGCAGTTCTTC; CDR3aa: CASSPLGTSFNEQFF
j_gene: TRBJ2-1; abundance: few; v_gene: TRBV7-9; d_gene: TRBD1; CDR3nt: TGTGCCAGCTCCCTGGCGGGACAGGGGCAGTTCTTC; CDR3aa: CASSLAGQGQFF
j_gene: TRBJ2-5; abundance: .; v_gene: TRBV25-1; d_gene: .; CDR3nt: TGTGCCAGCAGTGAGGTCGGGGGTTGGCAGACCCAGTACTTC; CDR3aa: CASSEVGGWQTQYF
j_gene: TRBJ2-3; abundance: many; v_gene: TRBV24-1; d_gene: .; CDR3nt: TGTGCCACGGCAGGGAATTCAGATACGCAGTATTTT; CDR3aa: CATAGNSDTQYF
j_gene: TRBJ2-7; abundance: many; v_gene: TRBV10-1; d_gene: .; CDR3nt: TGCGCCAGCAGTGAGGGGTGGGAGCCCCCGTACTTC; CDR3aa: CASSEGWEPPYF
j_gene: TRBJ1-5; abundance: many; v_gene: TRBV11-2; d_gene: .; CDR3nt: TGTGCCAGCAGCTCCCTCCCTGGGGGCAATCAGCCCCAGCATTTT; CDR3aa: CASSSLPGGNQPQHF
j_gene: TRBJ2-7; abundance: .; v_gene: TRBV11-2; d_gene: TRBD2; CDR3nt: TGTGCCAGCAGCTTAAGTAGCGGGTTCTACGAGCAGTACTTC; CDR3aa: CASSLSSGFYEQYF
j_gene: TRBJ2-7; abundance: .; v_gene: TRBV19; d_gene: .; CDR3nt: TGTGCCAGTAGTCCAGCGGGTGCCCCCTACGAGCAGTACTTC; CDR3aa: CASSPAGAPYEQYF
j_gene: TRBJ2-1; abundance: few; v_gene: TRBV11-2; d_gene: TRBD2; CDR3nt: TGTGCCAGCAGCTTAGATGCCAGCGGGATTAGCTCCTACAATGAGCAGTTCTTC; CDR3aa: CASSLDASGISSYNEQFF
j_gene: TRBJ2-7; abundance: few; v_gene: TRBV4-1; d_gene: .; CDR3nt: TGCGCCAGCAGCCAAGATTGGGTAGGGCCGCAGTACTTC; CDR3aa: CASSQDWVGPQYF
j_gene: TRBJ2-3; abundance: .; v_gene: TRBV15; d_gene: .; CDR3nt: TGTGCCACCAGCAGTGGTGGTGGCGGAGATCCCACAGATACGCAGTATTTT; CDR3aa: CATSSGGGGDPTDTQYF
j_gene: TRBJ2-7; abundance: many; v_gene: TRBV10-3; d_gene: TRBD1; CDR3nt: TGTGCCACCCTAGACAGGGTGTACGAGCAGTACTTC; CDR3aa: CATLDRVYEQYF
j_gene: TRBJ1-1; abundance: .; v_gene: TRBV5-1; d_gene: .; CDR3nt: TGCGCCAGCAGGACCGGGACGGAGAACACTGAAGCTTTCTTT; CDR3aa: CASRTGTENTEAFF
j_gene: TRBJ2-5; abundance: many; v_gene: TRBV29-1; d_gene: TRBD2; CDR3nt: TGCAGCGTTGAAAGGACGACTAGCGGAGGGTCCCAAGAGACCCAGTACTTC; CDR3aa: CSVERTTSGGSQETQYF
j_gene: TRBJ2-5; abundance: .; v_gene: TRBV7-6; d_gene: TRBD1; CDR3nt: TGTGCCAGCAGCTTAGTGGGGACAGGGGTCCAAGAGACCCAGTACTTC; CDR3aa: CASSLVGTGVQETQYF
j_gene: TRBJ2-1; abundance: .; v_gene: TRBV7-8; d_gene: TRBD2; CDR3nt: TGTGCCAGCAGCTTAGGAAAGGTAGCGGGAGGCAATGAGCAGTTCTTC; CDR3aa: CASSLGKVAGGNEQFF
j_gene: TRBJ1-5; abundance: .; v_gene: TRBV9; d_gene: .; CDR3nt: TGTGCCAGCAGCGTAGAACAGGGCTATCAGCCCCAGCATTTT; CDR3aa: CASSVEQGYQPQHF
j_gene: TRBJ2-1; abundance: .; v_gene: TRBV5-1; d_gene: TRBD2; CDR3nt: TGCGCCAGCAGCTACCCGGGACTAGCGGGAGGCCAAACTCTAAATGAGCAGTTCTTC; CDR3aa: CASSYPGLAGGQTLNEQFF
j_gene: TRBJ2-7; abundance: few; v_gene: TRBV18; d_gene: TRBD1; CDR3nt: TGTGCCAGCTCACCTACACAGGGGCCGGTATTCGAGCAGTACTTC; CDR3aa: CASSPTQGPVFEQYF
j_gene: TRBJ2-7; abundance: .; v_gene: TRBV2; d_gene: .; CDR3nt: TGTGCCAGCAGTGAAATTCGAGGGGTCCACGAGCAGTACTTC; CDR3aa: CASSEIRGVHEQYF
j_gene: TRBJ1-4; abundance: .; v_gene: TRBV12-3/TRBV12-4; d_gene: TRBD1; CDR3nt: TGTGCCAGCAGTTTACGGGCAGGGGGCGGAGTTTCAACTAATGAAAAACTGTTTTTT; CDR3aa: CASSLRAGGGVSTNEKLFF
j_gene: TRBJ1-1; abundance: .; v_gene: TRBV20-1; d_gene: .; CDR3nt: TGCAGTGCTAGCACGGTGAACACTGAAGCTTTCTTT; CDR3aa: CSASTVNTEAFF
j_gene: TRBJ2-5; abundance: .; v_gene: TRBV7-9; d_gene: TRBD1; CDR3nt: TGTGCCAGCAGCCCTGACAGGGAGCAAGAGACCCAGTACTTC; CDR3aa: CASSPDREQETQYF